The sequence of this T cell receptor (beta chain) was determined in a study of technical replicates of blood from a few donors. Germline V gene lookup returns CDR1 SGHTS and CDR2 YDEGEE. This CDR3 comprises 14 residues. Deletions cut 0 bases from V and 6 bases from J, with 13 bases between. The protocol was immunoSEQ multiplex PCR, while the TCRdb copy is restricted to in-frame clones and leaves out a portion. The sample has 55,000 to 75,000 clones, roughly 86% seen once. This clonotype originated in a human donor in good health. Some clones in this sample may be carry-over from other donors' samples. The chain uses TRBV5-8 and TRBJ2-7, with D possibly TRBD1 on 6 matching bases. Sequencing was done on a sample of PBMCs. The CDR3: CASSLGTAAGEQYF. CDR3 sequence (DNA): TGTGCCAGCAGCTTGGGGACAGCTGCGGGCGAGCAGTACTTC.